Below, 18 T cell receptor beta chains from the same sample are listed, as sequenced in a study of blood T cell repertoires in COVID-19. Some clones are missing from TCRdb's copy, which holds only in-frame ones; the method was immunoSEQ multiplex PCR. The table shows 40,000 to 50,000 clones, with more than 75% occurring only once. Sequencing was carried out using peripheral blood. These receptors were obtained from a human donor in a cohort sampled during active COVID-19.

The CDR3 sequence is CASSHGGARSGNTIYF. CDR3 in DNA: TGTGCCAGCAGCCATGGAGGGGCGAGGTCTGGAAACACCATATATTTT. J is TRBJ1-3 and V is TRBV5-4, with D perhaps TRBD1 (5 bases). Germline V gives CDR1 SGHNT, CDR2 YYREEE (reference sequence). CDR3 length: 16 amino acids. The V end lost 4 bases, the J end lost 1 base, and 15 bases lay between the germline ends.

This chain connects TRBV27 to TRBJ2-3; 11 nucleotides align to TRBD2. The CDR3 has 15 amino acids. CDR1 is MNHEY, CDR2 SMNVEV, per germline (reference sequence). Germline trimming cut 5 bases from V and 1 base from J; bases unmatched to any gene: 2. CDR3 region: CASSLAGGRTDTQYF. CDR3 in DNA: TGTGCCAGCAGTCTAGCGGGAGGTCGCACAGATACGCAGTATTTT.

This chain links TRBV6-4 with TRBJ2-5, with 7 positions matching TRBD2. Germline V gene data show CDR1 as MRHNA and CDR2 as SNTAGT. This CDR3 region has 18 residues. Trimming took 4 bases from V and 4 from J; bases not matched to a gene: 18. CDR3 sequence: CASSVAGKVKKIGETQYF. CDR3 DNA sequence: TGTGCCAGCAGTGTAGCGGGTAAAGTTAAAAAAATCGGAGAGACCCAGTACTTC.

This sequence joins TRBV27 and TRBJ1-1; the match to TRBD1 covers 7 bases. The V and J ends lost 9 bases and 1 base, in that order; junction bases with no gene match: 5. The V gene's germline CDR1 is MNHEY and CDR2 SMNVEV (reference sequence). CDR3 length: 13 amino acids. DNA of the CDR3: TGTGCCAGTCAACAGGGGAAGAACACTGAAGCTTTCTTT. Protein product: CASQQGKNTEAFF.

The V gene is TRBV18, the J gene TRBJ1-1; D perhaps matches TRBD1 (5 bases). Trimming took 5 bases from V and 4 from J, leaving 14 bases between them. CDR1 and CDR2 from the germline V gene are KGHSH and LQKENI. This CDR3 region has 14 residues. CDR3 residues: CASSTQDRGTEAFF. The CDR3 DNA reads TGTGCCAGCTCAACACAGGATAGAGGCACTGAAGCTTTCTTT.

Details on this clone: Compared with germline, one end of the junction differs, possibly owing to a read error. The chain couples TRBV28 to TRBJ2-1; 13 positions agree with TRBD2. The V gene's germline CDR1 is MDHEN and CDR2 SYDVKM. There are 14 residues in the CDR3. In DNA form, the CDR3 reads TGTGCCAGCAGTGCTCGACTAGCGGGAGGCCGGTTGATCTTC. Translated, it gives CASSARLAGGRLIF.

The gene calls are TRBV25-1 and TRBJ1-4; 7 bases match TRBD1. The ends lost 3 bases at V and 5 bases at J; junction bases unmatched: 6. This CDR3 is 15 amino acids long. Germline V CDR1 and CDR2: MGHDK, SYGVNS. The CDR3, as DNA: TGTGCCAGCAGTGACCAAAGGGGGCAGAATGAAAAACTGTTTTTT. The encoded protein is CASSDQRGQNEKLFF.

This clone was detected a few times. This chain links TRBV10-3 with TRBJ2-7, with TRBD2 as a possible D gene (6 bases). V dropped 8 bases and J dropped 0 bases, with 8 bases sitting between them. This CDR3 region has 12 residues. In germline, CDR1 is ENHRY, CDR2 SYGVKD. The CDR3 loop reads CAIGGTSYEQYF. The DNA of the CDR3 is TGTGCCATCGGCGGGACCTCCTACGAGCAGTACTTC.

V is TRBV5-8 and J is TRBJ1-3; D ambiguous. There are 14 residues in the CDR3. CDR1 SGHTS and CDR2 YDEGEE come from the germline V gene. The V end was cut by 6 bases, the J end by 2 bases, with 12 bases between. The CDR3: CASIMGGTGNTIYF. CDR3 nucleotides: TGTGCCAGCATCATGGGAGGAACTGGAAACACCATATATTTT.

The V call is TRBV6-6, the J call TRBJ2-3; a possible D gene is TRBD2 (5 bases). CDR1 MNHNY and CDR2 SVGAGI come from the germline V gene (reference sequence). The CDR3 totals 14 residues. The V and J ends lost 5 bases and 0 bases respectively, with 9 bases between them. In DNA form, the CDR3 reads TGTGCCAGCAGTCGCGGAGGTAGCACAGATACGCAGTATTTT. It encodes CASSRGGSTDTQYF.

The chain has TRBV7-8 and TRBJ1-1, with 8 bases matching TRBD1. Trimming removed 5 bases from V and 5 bases from J; junction bases left unmatched: 7. The CDR3 has 14 amino acids. CDR1 SGHVS and CDR2 FQNEAQ come from the germline V gene. DNA of the CDR3: TGTGCCAGCAGCCCCGGACAGGGCGGGACTGAAGCTTTCTTT. Residues: CASSPGQGGTEAFF.

The chain recombines TRBV19 with TRBJ1-4, with D uncertain. Germline V gene data show CDR1 as LNHDA and CDR2 as SQIVND (reference sequence). Trimming took off 2 bases at V and 5 bases at J, with 12 bases between the two ends. The CDR3 is 15 residues long. The CDR3: CASSISAGLNEKLFF. CDR3 nucleotides: TGTGCCAGTAGTATATCGGCGGGATTAAATGAAAAACTGTTTTTT.

V is TRBV11-3 and J is TRBJ2-3; TRBD2 agrees at 7 bases. The CDR3 has 14 residues. Germline loops: CDR1 SGHNT, CDR2 YENEEA. The ends lost 3 bases at V and 1 base at J; junction bases unmatched: 1. CDR3 DNA: TGTGCCAGCAGCTTGGGGGGGGGCACAGATACGCAGTATTTT. Amino acid sequence: CASSLGGGTDTQYF.

The chain joins TRBV5-1 to TRBJ2-7, with D tentatively TRBD1 (6 bases). V was pared by 0 bases and J by 2 bases, with 12 bases between. The length of the CDR3 is 15 residues. Germline V CDR1 and CDR2: SGHRS, YFSETQ. The CDR3: CASSLATGEAYEQYF. The CDR3 DNA is TGCGCCAGCAGCTTGGCGACAGGTGAAGCCTACGAGCAGTACTTC. Based on the CDR3 plus reference TRBV5-1 and TRBJ2-7, the full variable domain is KAGVTQTPRYLIKTRGQQVTLSCSPISGHRSVSWYQQTPGQGLQFLFEYFSETQRNKGNFPGRFSGRQFSNSRSEMNVSTLELGDSALYLCASSLATGEAYEQYFGPGTRLTVT.

The chain uses TRBV10-3 and TRBJ2-3; D is ambiguous. Between the trimmed V and J ends, which lost 5 bases and 0 bases, there was a span of 6 bases. The germline V gene has CDR1 ENHRY and CDR2 SYGVKD. This CDR3 spans 13 amino acids. The CDR3 DNA reads as TGTGCCATCAGTACGCAGAGCACAGATACGCAGTATTTT. Amino acids: CAISTQSTDTQYF.

This rearrangement joins TRBV4-1 to TRBJ2-7, with TRBD2 identical over 7 bases. Trimming at V came to 1 base and at J to 3 bases, leaving 15 bases not matched to a gene. The CDR3 runs 18 residues. The V gene's germline CDR1 is MGHRA and CDR2 YSYEKL. Here the CDR3 DNA reads TGCGCCAGCAGCCAAGGGTACCCCCGGTCTAGCGGCCTCTACGAGCAGTACTTC. Its translation: CASSQGYPRSSGLYEQYF.

This clone was observed a single time. V is TRBV19 and J is TRBJ2-1; 8 bases are a match to TRBD1. Germline V gives CDR1 LNHDA, CDR2 SQIVND (reference sequence). The CDR3 loop spans 15 amino acids. The ends lost 4 bases at V and 2 bases at J; junction bases unmatched: 4. The CDR3 sequence is CASSTDRGAYNEQFF. For the CDR3, the DNA is TGTGCCAGTAGTACCGACAGGGGTGCCTACAATGAGCAGTTCTTC.

The chain has TRBV19 and TRBJ2-3; 7 bases fit TRBD1. The CDR3 contains 14 residues. Trimming at V came to 6 bases and at J to 0 bases, leaving 3 bases not matched to a gene. The germline V gene encodes CDR1 LNHDA and CDR2 SQIVND (reference sequence). This CDR3 reads CASRRDSSTDTQYF. The CDR3 nucleotides read TGTGCCAGTAGAAGGGACAGTAGCACAGATACGCAGTATTTT.